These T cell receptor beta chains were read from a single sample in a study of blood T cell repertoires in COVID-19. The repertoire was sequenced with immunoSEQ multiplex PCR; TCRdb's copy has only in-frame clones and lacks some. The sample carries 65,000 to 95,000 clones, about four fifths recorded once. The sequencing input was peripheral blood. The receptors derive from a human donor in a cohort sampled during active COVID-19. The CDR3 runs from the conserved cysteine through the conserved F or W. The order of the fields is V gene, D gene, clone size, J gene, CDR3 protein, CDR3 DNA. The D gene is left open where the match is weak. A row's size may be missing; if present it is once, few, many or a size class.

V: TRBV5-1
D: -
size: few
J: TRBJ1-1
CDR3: CASSLWGLNTEAFF
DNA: TGCGCCAGCAGCTTGTGGGGGCTGAACACTGAAGCTTTCTTT

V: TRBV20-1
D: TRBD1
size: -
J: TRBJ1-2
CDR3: CSASISGQIYGYTF
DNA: TGCAGTGCTAGTATCTCGGGACAGATTTATGGCTACACCTTC

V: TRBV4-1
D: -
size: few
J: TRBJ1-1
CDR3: CASSQLQGNTEAFF
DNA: TGCGCCAGCAGCCAACTACAGGGTAACACTGAAGCTTTCTTT

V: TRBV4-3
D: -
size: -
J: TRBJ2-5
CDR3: CASSQGHYQETQYF
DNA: TGCGCCAGCAGCCAGGGACATTACCAAGAGACCCAGTACTTC

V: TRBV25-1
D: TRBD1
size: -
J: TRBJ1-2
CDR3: CASSVGTALYGYTF
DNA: TGTGCCAGCAGCGTTGGGACAGCTCTTTATGGCTACACCTTC

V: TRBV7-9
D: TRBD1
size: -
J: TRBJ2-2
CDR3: CASSARTGNTGELFF
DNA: TGTGCCAGCAGCGCCCGGACAGGGAACACCGGGGAGCTGTTTTTT

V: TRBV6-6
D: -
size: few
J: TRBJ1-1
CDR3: CASSGQGLGTEAFF
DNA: TGTGCCAGCAGTGGGCAGGGGTTGGGCACTGAAGCTTTCTTT

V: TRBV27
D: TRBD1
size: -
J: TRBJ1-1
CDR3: CASSPGTGNTEAFF
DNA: TGTGCCAGCAGTCCAGGGACAGGGAACACTGAAGCTTTCTTT

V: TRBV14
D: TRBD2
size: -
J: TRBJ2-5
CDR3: CASSPIRVRGGQETQYF
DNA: TGTGCCAGCAGCCCCATTCGGGTGCGGGGGGGTCAAGAGACCCAGTACTTC

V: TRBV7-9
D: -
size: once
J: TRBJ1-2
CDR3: CASSFGGDYGYTF
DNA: TGTGCCAGCAGCTTCGGCGGAGACTATGGCTACACCTTC

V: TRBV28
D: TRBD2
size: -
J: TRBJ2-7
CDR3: CASSLLTSGGDDEQYF
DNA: TGTGCCAGCAGTTTATTAACTAGCGGGGGGGATGACGAGCAGTACTTC

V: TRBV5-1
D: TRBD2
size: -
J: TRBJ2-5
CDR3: CASSTGLAGVETQYF
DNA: TGCGCCAGCAGCACCGGACTAGCGGGGGTAGAGACCCAGTACTTC

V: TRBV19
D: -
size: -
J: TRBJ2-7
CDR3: CASSLGAGEQYF
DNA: TGTGCCAGTAGTTTGGGGGCTGGCGAGCAGTACTTC

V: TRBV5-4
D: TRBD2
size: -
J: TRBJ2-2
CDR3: CASSLDAGGNTGELFF
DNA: TGTGCCAGCAGCTTGGATGCGGGAGGTAACACCGGGGAGCTGTTTTTT

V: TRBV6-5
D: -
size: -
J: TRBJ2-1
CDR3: CASSYINEQFF
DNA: TGTGCCAGCAGTTACATAAATGAGCAGTTCTTC

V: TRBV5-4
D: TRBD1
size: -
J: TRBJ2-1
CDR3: CASSLGTGIDEQFF
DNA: TGTGCCAGCAGCTTGGGGACAGGGATCGATGAGCAGTTCTTC

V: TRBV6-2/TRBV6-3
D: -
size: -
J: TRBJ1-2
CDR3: CASSALDYGYTF
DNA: TGTGCCAGCAGTGCACTCGACTATGGCTACACCTTC

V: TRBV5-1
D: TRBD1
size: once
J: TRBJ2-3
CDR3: CASSSTGGDTQYF
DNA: TGCGCCAGCAGCTCGACAGGGGGAGATACGCAGTATTTT

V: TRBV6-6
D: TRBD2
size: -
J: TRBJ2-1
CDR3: CASSYDLAVYNEQFF
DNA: TGTGCCAGCAGTTACGATCTAGCGGTGTACAATGAGCAGTTCTTC

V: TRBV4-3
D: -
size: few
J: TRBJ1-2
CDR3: CASSQDPGDNYGYTF
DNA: TGCGCCAGCAGCCAAGACCCGGGAGATAACTATGGCTACACCTTC

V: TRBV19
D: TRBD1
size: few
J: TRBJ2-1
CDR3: CASSAQGANEQFF
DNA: TGTGCCAGTAGTGCGCAGGGGGCTAATGAGCAGTTCTTC

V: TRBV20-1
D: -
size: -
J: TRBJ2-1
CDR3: CSASGSGEQFF
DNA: TGCAGTGCTAGCGGGAGTGGTGAGCAGTTCTTC

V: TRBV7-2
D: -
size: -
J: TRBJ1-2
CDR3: CASSLGRDGYTF
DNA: TGTGCCAGCAGCTTAGGGAGGGATGGCTACACCTTC

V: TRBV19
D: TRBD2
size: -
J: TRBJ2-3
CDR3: CASSIRGLAGTDTQYF
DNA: TGTGCCAGTAGTATAAGGGGGCTAGCGGGGACAGATACGCAGTATTTT

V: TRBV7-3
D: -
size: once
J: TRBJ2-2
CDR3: CASSFQGMNGELFF
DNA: TGTGCCAGCAGCTTTCAGGGGATGAACGGGGAGCTGTTTTTT

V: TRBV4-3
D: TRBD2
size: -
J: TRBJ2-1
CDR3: CASSPLAGGPYNEQFF
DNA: TGCGCCAGCAGCCCCTTAGCGGGAGGCCCCTACAATGAGCAGTTCTTC

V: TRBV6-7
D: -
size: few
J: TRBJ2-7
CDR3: CASSHRQERLFYEQYF
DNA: TGTGCCAGCAGTCATAGACAGGAGCGCCTTTTCTACGAGCAGTACTTC

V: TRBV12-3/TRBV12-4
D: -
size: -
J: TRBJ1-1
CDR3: CASSGQGTEAFF
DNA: TGTGCCAGCAGTGGGCAGGGGACTGAAGCTTTCTTT

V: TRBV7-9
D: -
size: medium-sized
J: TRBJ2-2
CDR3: CASSPRVDTGELFF
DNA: TGTGCCAGCAGCCCTCGAGTTGACACCGGGGAGCTGTTTTTT

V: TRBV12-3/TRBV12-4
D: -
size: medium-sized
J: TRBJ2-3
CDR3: CASRGSTDTQYF
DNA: TGTGCCAGTCGAGGATCGACAGATACGCAGTATTTT

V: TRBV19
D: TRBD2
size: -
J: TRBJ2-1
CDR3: CASKLAGDVYEQFF
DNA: TGTGCCAGTAAGCTAGCGGGAGATGTCTATGAGCAGTTCTTC

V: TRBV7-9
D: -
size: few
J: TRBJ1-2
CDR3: CASSLPANYGYTF
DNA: TGTGCCAGCAGCTTACCGGCTAACTATGGCTACACCTTC

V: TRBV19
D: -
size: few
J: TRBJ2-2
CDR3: CASSSLPGILQAGELFF
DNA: TGTGCCAGTAGTAGCCTCCCCGGGATCCTCCAAGCCGGGGAGCTGTTTTTT

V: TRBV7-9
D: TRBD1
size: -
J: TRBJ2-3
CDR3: CASSPRQGDTQYF
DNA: TGTGCCAGCAGCCCCCGACAGGGGGATACGCAGTATTTT

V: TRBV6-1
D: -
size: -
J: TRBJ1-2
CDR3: CASSELGASNYGYTF
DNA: TGTGCCAGCAGTGAATTAGGGGCCTCTAACTATGGCTACACCTTC

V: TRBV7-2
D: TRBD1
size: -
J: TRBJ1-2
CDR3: CASSPIYRGTNYGYTF
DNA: TGTGCCAGCAGCCCGATTTACAGGGGAACTAACTATGGCTACACCTTC

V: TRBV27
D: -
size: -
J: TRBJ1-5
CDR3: CASSLGSSNRPQHF
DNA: TGTGCCAGCAGTTTAGGTAGTAGCAATCGGCCCCAGCATTTT

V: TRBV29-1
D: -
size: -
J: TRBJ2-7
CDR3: CSVGVSEYEQYF
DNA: TGCAGCGTTGGGGTTAGCGAGTACGAGCAGTACTTC

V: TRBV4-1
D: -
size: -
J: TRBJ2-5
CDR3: CASSKGSGVQETQYF
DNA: TGCGCCAGCTCTAAGGGGTCGGGGGTCCAAGAGACCCAGTACTTC

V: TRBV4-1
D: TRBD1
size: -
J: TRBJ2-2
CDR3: CASSQFFPGTGGGELFF
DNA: TGCGCCAGCAGCCAATTTTTTCCCGGGACAGGTGGCGGGGAGCTGTTTTTT

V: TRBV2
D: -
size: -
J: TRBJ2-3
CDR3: CASRQGGPPDTQYF
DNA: TGTGCCAGCCGCCAAGGGGGTCCCCCAGATACGCAGTATTTT

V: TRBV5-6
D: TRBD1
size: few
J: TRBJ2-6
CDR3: CASSRTGVAGANVLTF
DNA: TGTGCCAGCAGCAGAACAGGGGTGGCTGGGGCCAACGTCCTGACTTTC

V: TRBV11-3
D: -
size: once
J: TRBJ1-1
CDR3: CASSLFKGGDGARAEAFF
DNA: TGTGCCAGCAGCTTATTTAAAGGAGGGGACGGCGCTCGAGCTGAAGCTTTCTTT

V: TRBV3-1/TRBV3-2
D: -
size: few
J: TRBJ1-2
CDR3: CASSHRNNYGYTF
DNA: TGTGCCAGCAGTCACAGAAATAACTATGGCTACACCTTC

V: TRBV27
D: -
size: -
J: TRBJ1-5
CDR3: CATPTGGTSIQPQHF
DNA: TGTGCCACACCAACGGGGGGGACGTCCATTCAGCCCCAGCATTTT

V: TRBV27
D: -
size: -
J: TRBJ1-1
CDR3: CASSFGGAVGSGTEAFF
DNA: TGTGCCAGCAGTTTTGGGGGGGCTGTAGGGTCGGGCACTGAAGCTTTCTTT

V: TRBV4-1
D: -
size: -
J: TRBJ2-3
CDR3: CASSRELVRDTQYF
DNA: TGCGCCAGCAGCCGTGAACTAGTGAGAGATACGCAGTATTTT

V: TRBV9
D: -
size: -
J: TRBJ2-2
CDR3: CASSVGKDRPNTGELFF
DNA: TGTGCCAGCAGCGTAGGAAAAGACAGACCGAACACCGGGGAGCTGTTTTTT

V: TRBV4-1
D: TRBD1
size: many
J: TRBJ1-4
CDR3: CASSHLQGAGEKLFF
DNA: TGCGCCAGCAGCCATCTACAGGGGGCGGGAGAAAAACTGTTTTTT